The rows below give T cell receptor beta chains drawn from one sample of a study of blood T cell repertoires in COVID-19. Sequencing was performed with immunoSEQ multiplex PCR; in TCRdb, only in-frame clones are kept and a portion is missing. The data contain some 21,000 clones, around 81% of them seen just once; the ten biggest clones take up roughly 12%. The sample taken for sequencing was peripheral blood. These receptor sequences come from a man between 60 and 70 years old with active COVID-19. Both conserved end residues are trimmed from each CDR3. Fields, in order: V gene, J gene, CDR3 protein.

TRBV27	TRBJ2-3	ASSSPQGTQY
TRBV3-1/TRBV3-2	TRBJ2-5	ASSQALLPQETQY
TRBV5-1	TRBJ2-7	ASSQIERGSFGYEQY
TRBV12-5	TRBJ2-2	ASGLDRGLVTGELF
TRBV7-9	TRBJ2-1	ASSSARTSGRGEQF
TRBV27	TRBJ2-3	ASSLLKVAGGTDTQY
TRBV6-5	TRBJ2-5	ASSLLAGKQETQY
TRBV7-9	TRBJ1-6	ASRGQANSPLH
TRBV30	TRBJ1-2	AWSVRSYGYT
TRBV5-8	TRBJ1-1	ASSSRIRGLTEAF
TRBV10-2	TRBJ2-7	ASSAGLADSYEQY
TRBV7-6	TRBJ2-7	ASSLAGGNEQY
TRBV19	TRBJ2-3	ASSMGLGIHTQY
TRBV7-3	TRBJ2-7	ASSSTGGYEQY
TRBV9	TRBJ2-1	ASSVTGSYSEQF
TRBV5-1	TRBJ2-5	ASSTGSEETQY
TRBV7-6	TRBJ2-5	ASSFEEGTHQY
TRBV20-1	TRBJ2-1	SASVVAGGPYNEQF
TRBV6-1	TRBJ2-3	ASSEVAGGPDTQY
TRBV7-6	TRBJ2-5	ASSTRSGQGPETQY
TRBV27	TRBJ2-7	ASSLTGQVTYEQY
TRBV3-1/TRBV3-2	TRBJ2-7	ASSPPRASQDEQY
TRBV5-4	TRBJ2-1	ASSLLRLGAYNEQF
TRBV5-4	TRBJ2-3	ASSLRDTDTQY
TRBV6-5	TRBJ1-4	ATGLSTEKLF
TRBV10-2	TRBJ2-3	ASSDLSVPTDTQY
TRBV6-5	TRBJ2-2	ASRAGLYATGELF
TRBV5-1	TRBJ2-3	ASSLAVTLVTGGPDTQY
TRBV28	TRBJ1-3	ASSSGNTIY
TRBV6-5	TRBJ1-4	ASGAGNEKLF
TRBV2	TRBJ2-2	ASEGQVAGGPGELF
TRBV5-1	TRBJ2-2	ASGTPGQNTGELF
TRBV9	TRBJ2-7	ASSVVGGEGYEQY
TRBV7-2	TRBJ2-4	ASSRTSGSSENIQY
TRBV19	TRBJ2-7	ASSIFGGRETYEQY
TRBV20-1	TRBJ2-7	SLAGTYEQY
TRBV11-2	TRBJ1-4	ASSFGRGNEKLF
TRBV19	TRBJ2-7	ASATDRGFEQY
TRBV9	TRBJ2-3	ASSVSGGLDTQY
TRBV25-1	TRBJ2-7	ASSEPQSVSLVDKQY
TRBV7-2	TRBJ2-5	AGSRRLAGVETQY
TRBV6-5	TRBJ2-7	ASSLQGVRPYEQY
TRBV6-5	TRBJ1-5	ASSLQSQPQH
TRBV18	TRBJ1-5	ASSPGAANQPQH
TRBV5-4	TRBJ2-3	ASSLGGLANTDTQY
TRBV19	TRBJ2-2	ASSSWETGELF